This T cell receptor (beta chain) was sequenced in a study of cytomegalovirus exposure and HLA in healthy donors. General study results and limits: Among CMV-associated TCR beta chains, most appeared HLA-restricted in a later analysis.

Note on this clone: Its antigen is as yet unknown.

PCR primers comprised 60 Vbeta and 13 Jbeta primers. Sequencing used immunoSEQ multiplex PCR; TCRdb keeps in-frame clones, though not all of them. The sample yields a few hundred thousand clones, under 90% seen once. The CDR3 is 13 residues long. Germline CDR1 and CDR2: MNHEY and SVGAGI. The V end was cut by 4 bases, the J end by 7 bases, with 11 bases between. This receptor was obtained from a girl aged 2 to 10 in good health and CMV-seronegative. Sample: PBMCs. The chain uses TRBV6-5 and TRBJ2-1; a possible D gene is TRBD1 (5 bases). The CDR3 sequence is CASSFQGWNEQFF. The DNA of the CDR3 is TGTGCCAGCAGTTTTCAGGGATGGAATGAGCAGTTCTTC.